Listed here is a single T cell receptor beta chain. Its antigen is unknown. These data originate in a study of OX40 agonist ivuxolimab in advanced cancers. Study in general: The diagnoses of dose-escalation patients were hepatocellular carcinoma, melanoma, renal cell or head and neck cancer. Having had anti-PD-1, anti-PD-L1 or anti-CTLA-4 therapy before was allowed, and approximately 40% had some. Regarding the study as a whole: At 0.1 to 3.0 mg/kg and by week 6, CD4+ and CD8+ T cells in the blood had expanded clonally.

Trimming cost V 11 bases and J 4 bases, with 19 bases left between them. This CDR3 is 14 amino acids long. CDR1 and CDR2 (germline): ENHRY, SYGVKD. Generated by immunoSEQ multiplex PCR, the TCRdb table keeps only in-frame clones and is missing some. Seen here are some 44,000 clones, 82% observed once, and the top ten hold more than 20%. The chain carries TRBV10-3 and TRBJ2-3; D is undetermined. The sample was CD4+ or CD8+ T cells sorted from blood, taken in a trial of the OX40 agonist ivuxolimab. The receptor was derived from an adult with an advanced solid tumor such as melanoma, head and neck, liver or kidney cancer. The CDR3 nucleotides are TGTGCCCTCTCCTATGGGCGTATGCCAGATACGCAGTATTTT. Amino acid sequence: CALSYGRMPDTQYF.